This TCR beta chain was captured by sequencing in a study of CD8+CD57+ T cells in acquired aplastic anemia. Selection for sequencing was limited to patients who had shown CD8+CD57+ cell expansion by flow cytometry. By the time of blood sampling, patients had still received no therapy. Notes on this clonotype: The antigen remains undetermined.

The CDR3 contains 12 residues. CDR1 and CDR2 from the germline V gene are LNHNV and YYDKDF (reference sequence). Trimming removed 9 bases at V and 4 bases at J, with 10 bases between. Profiling that covered TCR beta VDJ and CDR3 relied on genomic DNA as its template. TCRdb recomputed calls from the reads with MiXCR, one row per CDR3 protein. The table includes about 150,000 distinct CDR3 sequences, approximately 52% detected once. Study observations and caveats: In common between the patients and the controls were approximately 28 CD8+ CDR3 sequences.

The clonotype was recovered from a human donor with aplastic anemia. The V gene is TRBV15, the J gene TRBJ2-1, with a weak D call TRBD2 (6 bases). Source material: sorted CD4+, CD8+, or CD8+CD57+ T cells (not recorded which) from PBMCs. This CDR3 is CATGLSYNEQFF. In DNA form, the CDR3 reads TGTGCCACGGGACTCTCTTACAATGAGCAGTTCTTC.